The present entry profiles one T cell receptor beta chain with its context. It was template switching that added a universal primer site, and there were unique molecular identifiers on the cDNA. TCRdb re-derived calls from the 5' RACE reads in MiXCR, one entry per CDR3 protein. The data contain 540,000 or so distinct CDR3 sequences, about 20% of them singletons. The data were taken from a study of identical twins. These data also featured in a second study, about yellow fever vaccine responses in identical twins.

The sequenced sample was CD4+ T cells sorted from blood. This TCR was sampled from a woman in her late teens or twenties in good health.

The CDR3, as DNA: TGCAGTGCTAGAATGCCCCAAATGGGGACAGATACGCAGTATTTT. Its protein product is CSARMPQMGTDTQYF. The chain recombines TRBV20-1 with TRBJ2-3; D is unclear. Germline loops: CDR1 DFQATT, CDR2 SNEGSKA (reference sequence). The CDR3 runs to 15 residues. V was trimmed by 2 bases and J by 3 bases, leaving 15 bases between them.